A single sample is the source of the 7 T cell receptor beta chains below, sequenced in a study of T cell repertoires in cytomegalovirus infection. TCRdb called the reads again in MiXCR, with one record for every CDR3 protein. Altogether a few hundred thousand distinct CDR3 sequences are present, about a sixth being singletons, with the ten largest covering 12%. Sequences were obtained from PBMCs. The source is a human donor in good health (CMV status not recorded). Some clones in this sample may be carry-over from other donors' samples.

This clonotype occurred many times. The rearrangement uses TRBV10-3 and TRBJ1-1, with TRBD1 identical over 10 bases. CDR1 ENHRY and CDR2 SYGVKD come from the germline V gene. The CDR3 is 16 residues long. The ends lost 3 bases at V and 1 base at J; junction bases unmatched: 5. Written as DNA, the CDR3 is TGTGCCATCAGTGACCCGACAGGGGGCCCGAACACTGAAGCTTTCTTT. Translation: CAISDPTGGPNTEAFF.

This clonotype was seen repeatedly, ten times or more. The chain uses TRBV7-8 and TRBJ2-7; 8 nucleotides match TRBD1. The CDR3 contains 15 residues. V trimming: 2 bases; J trimming: 4 bases; junction bases outside the gene matches: 7. CDR1 is SGHVS and CDR2 is FQNEAQ in the germline V gene. The CDR3 is CASSLNQGAIYEQYF. CDR3 nucleotides: TGTGCCAGCAGCTTAAATCAGGGGGCAATATACGAGCAGTACTTC.

This clonotype has a count of ten or more. The rearrangement uses TRBV4-1 and TRBJ2-4; TRBD2 matches at 8 bases. The V gene end was trimmed by 3 bases and the J gene end by 10 bases; junction bases not matched to a gene: 5. CDR1 MGHRA and CDR2 YSYEKL come from the germline V gene. This CDR3 is built from 13 residues. CDR3 amino acids: CASSQGTRGIQYF. DNA of the CDR3: TGCGCCAGCAGCCAGGGGACTAGAGGTATTCAGTACTTC.

The genes are TRBV12-3 or TRBV12-4 and TRBJ1-1; D may be TRBD1 (5 bases). Trimming left V 2 bases short and J 7 bases short, with 14 bases between. The CDR3 contains 14 residues. CDR3 loop: CASSLLLRQFEAFF. The CDR3 nucleotides are TGTGCCAGCAGTTTACTACTTCGACAGTTTGAAGCTTTCTTT.

As concerns this clonotype: A read error may explain this, as a much larger clone is one base away. The gene calls are TRBV12-3 or TRBV12-4 and TRBJ2-7; TRBD1 is a possible D gene (6 bases). This CDR3 spans 14 amino acids. Here the CDR3 DNA reads TGTGCCAGCAGAGGGGGTACGGGCCCCAACGAGCAGTGCTTC. Amino acids: CASRGGTGPNEQCF.

This chain links TRBV5-6 with TRBJ2-3, with D perhaps matching TRBD2 (7 bases). Per the germline V gene, CDR1 is SGHDT and CDR2 is YYEEEE. Trimming cost V 2 bases and J 4 bases, with 14 bases left between them. The CDR3 extends over 15 amino acids. The CDR3 region has the DNA TGTGCCAGCAGCTTATATGGGGGGGCGGCAGATACGCAGTATTTT. Translation gives CASSLYGGAADTQYF.

This clonotype occurred many times. The V gene is TRBV10-3, the J gene TRBJ1-1; 7 nucleotides align to TRBD1. V shed 8 bases, J shed 1 base, and the junction held 7 bases outside the gene matches. The CDR3 is 14 residues long. Germline V gene data show CDR1 as ENHRY and CDR2 as SYGVKD. The CDR3 DNA is TGTGCCATCGGTAACGACAGGGCGAACACTGAAGCTTTCTTT. Protein sequence: CAIGNDRANTEAFF.